This TCR beta chain came from a study of blood T cells in healthy people across ages. This clonotype has a handful of counts. Its antigen is still unknown. With a J-beta primer mix and a sample-barcoded 5' primer, a second PCR ran 7 to 11 cycles. Through a template-switch adaptor with 12 random nucleotides, each cDNA molecule received a tag. Samples each returned at least 3 million CDR3-containing paired-end reads. TCRdb ran MiXCR on the 5' RACE reads and lists one entry per CDR3 protein. Among about 1,600,000 distinct CDR3 sequences listed, 35% to 45% were seen once. Germline values: CDR1 MGHRA, CDR2 YSYEKL. CDR3 length: 13 residues. V was trimmed by 4 bases and J by 2 bases, leaving 8 bases between them. Study observations and caveats: Roughly linearly, TCR beta diversity per million T cells fell as age increased.

The chain uses TRBV4-1 and TRBJ1-2; D call uncertain. This TCR derives from a woman between 18 and 29 years old in good health. Sample: blood. As DNA, the CDR3 is TGCGCCAGCAGCCTACACATGAACTATGGCTACACCTTC. Translating gives CASSLHMNYGYTF.